The T cell receptor (beta chain) under discussion was sequenced for a study of cytomegalovirus exposure and HLA in healthy donors. V lost 6 bases and J lost 5; bases outside the gene matches: 7. The CDR3 totals 16 residues. Germline V gene sequence: CDR1 WNHNN, CDR2 SYGVQD (reference sequence). Sequencing used immunoSEQ multiplex PCR; TCRdb keeps in-frame clones, though not all of them. The top ten clones hold 10% of a sample with about 160,000 clones, roughly 84% of them seen once. The sample consisted of PBMCs. This TCR came from a young man in good health and CMV-seropositive. The chain has TRBV10-1 and TRBJ2-5; 15 bases map to TRBD2. The CDR3 is CASSLGLAGGGETQYF. CDR3 bases: TGCGCCAGCAGCCTCGGACTAGCGGGAGGGGGGGAGACCCAGTACTTC.